This is a list of T cell receptor beta chains from one sample in a study of T cells in localized non-small cell lung cancer. Sequenced by immunoSEQ multiplex PCR; TCRdb stores in-frame clones only, minus some. The sample carries some 30,000 clones, around 93% recorded once. The input for sequencing was PBMCs, taken before any cancer treatment. These TCRs come from a man aged 35-75 years with stage II lung adenocarcinoma. CDR3s include the opening cysteine and the closing phenylalanine or tryptophan. The D gene is left open where the match is weak. Only part of the rows carry a size: once, few, many, or a class if the clone is expanded.

TRBD2,TRBJ2-1,.,TRBV7-2,TGTGCCAGCAGCCCGGGTAGGACTAGCTCTGGCAATGAGCAGTTCTTC,CASSPGRTSSGNEQFF
.,TRBJ1-1,.,TRBV10-3,TGTGCCATCAGTGAGGGAGGGCGGGAAGCTTTCTTT,CAISEGGREAFF
.,TRBJ2-7,.,TRBV9,TGTGCCAGCAGCCCCCCCTCCTTAGAGCAGTACTTC,CASSPPSLEQYF
.,TRBJ1-5,.,TRBV6-6,TGTGCCAGCAGTTATAACGGGGCGGCCCAGCATTTT,CASSYNGAAQHF
TRBD1,TRBJ1-2,.,TRBV6-1,TGTGCCAGCAGTCCCCGGACAGGGGCGGACTATGGCTACACCTTC,CASSPRTGADYGYTF
TRBD2,TRBJ2-7,.,TRBV6-1,TGTGCCAGCAGTGAAAGGAGCGGGGGAGGCCCCTACGAGCAGTACTTC,CASSERSGGGPYEQYF
TRBD1,TRBJ1-2,.,TRBV18,TGTGCCAGCTCACCAGGGCCAGGGACAGGGGGAGATGGCTACACCTTC,CASSPGPGTGGDGYTF
TRBD2,TRBJ2-1,.,TRBV7-6,TGTGCCAGCAGCTCTTGGCGGGAGGGTGGCGACAATGAGCAGTTCTTC,CASSSWREGGDNEQFF
.,TRBJ2-3,once,TRBV6-5,TGTGCCAGCAGTTACGGGCTAGGCAGAACAGATACGCAGTATTTT,CASSYGLGRTDTQYF
TRBD1,TRBJ1-3,.,TRBV28,TGTGCCAGCAGTTCCGGGACAGGGCGAAGCTCTGGAAACACCATATATTTT,CASSSGTGRSSGNTIYF
TRBD2,TRBJ2-7,.,TRBV12-5,TGTGCTAGTGGTTTGGTAATTAGCGGGACTGGGCGCGAGCAGTACTTC,CASGLVISGTGREQYF
.,TRBJ2-2,.,TRBV18,TGTGCCAGCTCACGGGACACTGGTTCGATCACCGGGGAGCTGTTTTTT,CASSRDTGSITGELFF
.,TRBJ1-2,.,TRBV4-2,TGTGCCAGCAGCCTACTCGTACAGGGTCCTCATGGCTACACCTTC,CASSLLVQGPHGYTF
TRBD2,TRBJ2-1,.,TRBV5-1,TGCGCCAGCAGCCCTAGCGGGACCTCCTACAATGAGCAGTTCTTC,CASSPSGTSYNEQFF
.,TRBJ1-1,.,TRBV27,TGTGCCAGCAGTTTCCAGGGGTTTACTGAAGCTTTCTTT,CASSFQGFTEAFF
.,TRBJ2-2,.,TRBV7-8,TGTGCCAGCAGCTTAGAGACGCTAAGACTCACCGGGGAGCTGTTTTTT,CASSLETLRLTGELFF
.,TRBJ2-2,.,TRBV2,TGTGCCAGCAGTGACCCTAGTGACACCGGGGAGCTGTTTTTT,CASSDPSDTGELFF
.,TRBJ2-7,.,TRBV28,TGTGCCAGCAGTCCAGACCCTCACTCCTACGAGCAGTACTTC,CASSPDPHSYEQYF
TRBD2,TRBJ2-1,.,TRBV7-3,TGTGCCAGCAGCTTAGCTGGGAGTAGAGGCGGGAGAGGCTACAATGAGCAGTTCTTC,CASSLAGSRGGRGYNEQFF
TRBD1,TRBJ2-2,.,TRBV9,TGTGCCAGCAGCGTGGGACAGACCACCGGGGAGCTGTTTTTT,CASSVGQTTGELFF
.,TRBJ1-3,.,TRBV19,TGTGCCAGTAATGCGGGGAACTCTGGAAACACCATATATTTT,CASNAGNSGNTIYF
.,TRBJ2-6,.,TRBV9,TGTGCCAGCAGCGTAGCAGGGGCTGGGGCCAACGTCCTGACTTTC,CASSVAGAGANVLTF
TRBD2,TRBJ2-2,once,TRBV18,TGTGCCAGCTCCCCGCGGCTAGCGGGCAACACCGGGGAGCTGTTTTTT,CASSPRLAGNTGELFF
TRBD1,TRBJ2-3,.,TRBV11-1,TGTGCCAGCAGCAGCGGACAGGGAAGGGGCACAGATACGCAGTATTTT,CASSSGQGRGTDTQYF
.,TRBJ2-1,few,TRBV19,TGTGCCAGTAGATTCGGTAACAACAATGAGCAGTTCTTC,CASRFGNNNEQFF
.,TRBJ2-1,.,TRBV6-1,TGTGCCAGCAGCTTAGCTACTGAGCAGTTCTTC,CASSLATEQFF
TRBD1,TRBJ2-7,.,TRBV6-1,TGTGCCAGCAGCCAGGACAGGGTTTACGAGCAGTACTTC,CASSQDRVYEQYF
TRBD2,TRBJ2-7,.,TRBV28,TGTGCCAGCTTCCCCGGGGGACTAGCCTACGAGCAGTACTTC,CASFPGGLAYEQYF
TRBD1,TRBJ2-7,.,TRBV6-5,TGTGCCAGCAGTCAATTGGCCTCAGGGGGCTACGAGCAGTACTTC,CASSQLASGGYEQYF
.,TRBJ2-7,.,TRBV7-3,TGTGCCAGCAGCTTCCGGGCCTCCCCGCCCACCTACGAGCAGTACTTC,CASSFRASPPTYEQYF
.,TRBJ1-2,.,TRBV7-9,TGTGCCAGCGAAGAAGGGGGGCTCTATGGCTACACCTTC,CASEEGGLYGYTF
.,TRBJ2-3,.,TRBV10-1,TGCGCCAGCAGTGCTTTGTACACAGATACGCAGTATTTT,CASSALYTDTQYF
.,TRBJ1-5,.,TRBV7-3,TGTGCCAGCAGCTTAAGCCCAAATCAGCCCCAGCATTTT,CASSLSPNQPQHF
.,TRBJ2-3,.,TRBV28,TGTGCCAGCAGTAAGGACACCACAGATACGCAGTATTTT,CASSKDTTDTQYF
TRBD2,TRBJ2-1,.,TRBV2,TGTGCCAGCAGTGGAGCGGGAGGATACAATGAGCAGTTCTTC,CASSGAGGYNEQFF
TRBD1,TRBJ1-4,.,TRBV30,TGTGCCTGGAGTGCCCCGACAGGGGGTAATGAAAAACTGTTTTTT,CAWSAPTGGNEKLFF
.,TRBJ1-2,.,TRBV19,TGTGCCAGTAGTCCCCCGCCCGCAGACAGAACCTATGGCTACACCTTC,CASSPPPADRTYGYTF
.,TRBJ2-2,.,TRBV28,TGTGCCAGCAGTTTCCCCAGGGGAAACACCGGGGAGCTGTTTTTT,CASSFPRGNTGELFF
.,TRBJ1-2,once,TRBV7-2,TGTGCCAGCAGCCTCGCGGCCGTGGGGTCTGGCTACACCTTC,CASSLAAVGSGYTF
.,TRBJ1-3,.,TRBV10-2,TGCGCCAGCAAACCAACAGGTTCCTCTGGAAACACCATATATTTT,CASKPTGSSGNTIYF
.,TRBJ1-1,few,TRBV11-3,TGTGCCAGCAGCTTGAGTGATGGGAAAGCTTTCTTT,CASSLSDGKAFF
.,TRBJ2-3,.,TRBV5-4,TGTGCCAGCAGCTTGGAGCGGGCAGATACGCAGTATTTT,CASSLERADTQYF
.,TRBJ1-6,.,TRBV28,TGTGCCAGCAGTTTATCCATAAGTCCAGGGTCGAATTCACCCCTCCACTTT,CASSLSISPGSNSPLHF
.,TRBJ2-5,.,TRBV11-3,TGTGCCAGCAGCTTAGGTGAACCGTGGCAAGAGACCCAGTACTTC,CASSLGEPWQETQYF
.,TRBJ1-2,.,TRBV19,TGTGCCAGTAGTTCTGGACGGATAACCTATGGCTACACCTTC,CASSSGRITYGYTF
.,TRBJ1-2,.,TRBV6-5,TGTGCCAGCAGCTCCCAGGGTACCTATGGCTACACCTTC,CASSSQGTYGYTF
TRBD2,TRBJ2-1,.,TRBV7-9,TGTGCCAGCAGTTCCCCTCTAGCGGGACCTAGATACAATGAGCAGTTCTTC,CASSSPLAGPRYNEQFF
.,TRBJ1-3,.,TRBV20-1,TGCAGCCCCCTCTCTGGAAACACCATATATTTT,CSPLSGNTIYF
.,TRBJ2-1,.,TRBV9,TGTGCCAGCAGCGTAGAAGACACCACTGCCGGGCAGTTCTTC,CASSVEDTTAGQFF
TRBD1,TRBJ2-2,.,TRBV7-3,TGTGCCAGCAGCCCGACCTACAGGGGCGGGGAGCTGTTTTTT,CASSPTYRGGELFF
TRBD2,TRBJ2-1,.,TRBV7-3,TGTGCCAGACAGAGGGGCGGGAGTGGTAATGAGCAGTTCTTC,CARQRGGSGNEQFF
.,TRBJ2-1,once,TRBV27,TGTGCCAGCAGTTTATTCCAGGTAGCGTTCTTC,CASSLFQVAFF
.,TRBJ2-3,.,TRBV7-2,TGTGCCAGCAGCTGGAGGGGGGGACACAGCACAGATACGCAGTATTTT,CASSWRGGHSTDTQYF
TRBD2,TRBJ2-5,.,TRBV7-9,TGTGCCAGCAGCTTCGGACTAGCGGGAATAGAGACCCAGTACTTC,CASSFGLAGIETQYF
TRBD1,TRBJ1-1,.,TRBV27,TGTGCCAGCAGTCACGCGACAGGGTGGGACACTGAAGCTTTCTTT,CASSHATGWDTEAFF
.,TRBJ1-4,.,TRBV25-1,TGTGCCAGCAGTGATCCCCTAATGGGGGGGACATTTAGTGAAAAACTGTTTTTT,CASSDPLMGGTFSEKLFF